Listed below are T cell receptor beta chains from one sample, sequenced in a study of Ad26.COV2.S vaccination and SARS-CoV-2 variants. Here immunoSEQ multiplex PCR was the method, and the copy in TCRdb shows in-frame clones only, minus some. The top ten clones hold less than 2% of a sample with 300,000 to 400,000 clones, around 84% of them seen once. The source material was peripheral blood, sampled in a trial of Ad26.COV2.S vaccine versus placebo. The receptors stem from a person aged 18-65 years who received the Ad26.COV2.S COVID-19 vaccine or a placebo. The CDR3 runs from the conserved cysteine through the conserved F or W. D genes are given only for firm matches. Clone size is not always given. Where it is, it says once, few, many or a class for expanded clones.

clone_size: -
d_call: -
cdr3_length: 13
v_call: TRBV2
j_call: TRBJ2-4
cdr3_aa: CASNRDGKNIQYF
cdr3_nt: TGTGCCAGCAACCGGGACGGTAAAAACATTCAGTACTTC

clone_size: -
d_call: -
cdr3_length: 15
v_call: TRBV7-3
j_call: TRBJ1-1
cdr3_aa: CASSPNGGEGTEAFF
cdr3_nt: TGTGCCAGCAGCCCCAATGGGGGCGAGGGCACTGAAGCTTTCTTT

clone_size: once
d_call: -
cdr3_length: 18
v_call: TRBV4-3
j_call: TRBJ2-2
cdr3_aa: CASSQDIPGLRGTGELFF
cdr3_nt: TGCGCCAGCAGCCAAGACATTCCCGGGCTACGAGGCACCGGGGAGCTGTTTTTT

clone_size: once
d_call: -
cdr3_length: 16
v_call: TRBV7-2
j_call: TRBJ2-5
cdr3_aa: CASSWDWGGGEKTQYF
cdr3_nt: TGTGCCAGCAGCTGGGATTGGGGGGGCGGCGAAAAGACCCAGTACTTC

clone_size: once
d_call: TRBD1
cdr3_length: 16
v_call: TRBV11-2
j_call: TRBJ2-7
cdr3_aa: CASSLGVQGVRYEQYF
cdr3_nt: TGTGCCAGCAGCTTAGGTGTACAGGGGGTGAGATACGAGCAGTACTTC

clone_size: -
d_call: -
cdr3_length: 13
v_call: TRBV18
j_call: TRBJ1-1
cdr3_aa: CASSGQLNTEAFF
cdr3_nt: TGTGCCAGCTCGGGACAACTGAACACTGAAGCTTTCTTT

clone_size: -
d_call: -
cdr3_length: 12
v_call: TRBV12-3/TRBV12-4
j_call: TRBJ1-3
cdr3_aa: CAEQGPGNTIYF
cdr3_nt: TGTGCTGAACAGGGTCCTGGAAACACCATATATTTT

clone_size: -
d_call: TRBD1
cdr3_length: 12
v_call: TRBV2
j_call: TRBJ2-7
cdr3_aa: CASRTGIDEQYF
cdr3_nt: TGTGCCAGCAGGACAGGGATCGACGAGCAGTACTTC

clone_size: once
d_call: TRBD2
cdr3_length: 16
v_call: TRBV20-1
j_call: TRBJ2-5
cdr3_aa: CSASKGLAGLEETQYF
cdr3_nt: TGCAGTGCTAGTAAGGGACTAGCGGGGCTCGAGGAGACCCAGTACTTC

clone_size: -
d_call: -
cdr3_length: 15
v_call: TRBV6-2/TRBV6-3
j_call: TRBJ2-7
cdr3_aa: CASSYSRASLGEQYF
cdr3_nt: TGTGCCAGCAGTTACAGTCGGGCTAGCTTGGGCGAGCAGTACTTC

clone_size: -
d_call: -
cdr3_length: 16
v_call: TRBV5-6
j_call: TRBJ2-5
cdr3_aa: CASSGLGAGSIETQYF
cdr3_nt: TGTGCCAGCAGCGGTCTAGGGGCAGGGTCCATAGAGACCCAGTACTTC

clone_size: -
d_call: -
cdr3_length: 17
v_call: TRBV7-3
j_call: TRBJ2-3
cdr3_aa: CASSPQAGGPTYGTQYF
cdr3_nt: TGTGCCAGCAGCCCTCAAGCCGGGGGGCCGACATACGGTACGCAGTATTTT

clone_size: -
d_call: -
cdr3_length: 16
v_call: TRBV4-1
j_call: TRBJ1-6
cdr3_aa: CASSQDRSGGNSPLHF
cdr3_nt: TGCGCCAGCAGCCAAGACCGGAGCGGGGGTAATTCACCCCTCCACTTT

clone_size: -
d_call: -
cdr3_length: 14
v_call: TRBV5-1
j_call: TRBJ2-3
cdr3_aa: CASSLEHFTDTQYF
cdr3_nt: TGCGCCAGCAGCTTGGAACACTTCACAGATACGCAGTATTTT

clone_size: -
d_call: TRBD2
cdr3_length: 19
v_call: TRBV11-3
j_call: TRBJ2-1
cdr3_aa: CASSLGSRVAGGNYNEQFF
cdr3_nt: TGTGCCAGCAGCTTAGGCTCACGGGTAGCGGGGGGTAACTACAATGAGCAGTTCTTC

clone_size: -
d_call: -
cdr3_length: 14
v_call: TRBV6-1
j_call: TRBJ1-1
cdr3_aa: CASSEGQLNTEAFF
cdr3_nt: TGTGCCAGCAGTGAGGGACAACTTAACACTGAAGCTTTCTTT

clone_size: -
d_call: TRBD1
cdr3_length: 14
v_call: TRBV7-9
j_call: TRBJ1-3
cdr3_aa: CASSTGGVGNTIYF
cdr3_nt: TGTGCCAGCAGCACAGGGGGCGTTGGAAACACCATATATTTT

clone_size: few
d_call: TRBD1
cdr3_length: 19
v_call: TRBV19
j_call: TRBJ1-2
cdr3_aa: CASSIGTGGTSISRLGYTF
cdr3_nt: TGTGCCAGTAGTATTGGGACAGGGGGAACCTCAATCAGTCGACTCGGCTACACCTTC

clone_size: -
d_call: TRBD1
cdr3_length: 15
v_call: TRBV4-1
j_call: TRBJ2-2
cdr3_aa: CASSPGQGDTGELFF
cdr3_nt: TGCGCCAGCAGCCCTGGACAGGGAGACACCGGGGAGCTGTTTTTT

clone_size: few
d_call: -
cdr3_length: 16
v_call: TRBV3-1/TRBV3-2
j_call: TRBJ1-3
cdr3_aa: CASSPRVGATGNTIYF
cdr3_nt: TGTGCCAGCAGCCCCAGAGTGGGGGCAACTGGAAACACCATATATTTT

clone_size: -
d_call: -
cdr3_length: 14
v_call: TRBV5-5
j_call: TRBJ1-2
cdr3_aa: CASSLAGGGNGYTF
cdr3_nt: TGTGCCAGCAGCTTGGCCGGAGGAGGGAATGGCTACACCTTC

clone_size: -
d_call: -
cdr3_length: 13
v_call: TRBV11-2
j_call: TRBJ2-7
cdr3_aa: CASSLGGGYEQYF
cdr3_nt: TGTGCCAGCAGCTTAGGAGGGGGATACGAGCAGTACTTC

clone_size: once
d_call: -
cdr3_length: 15
v_call: TRBV2
j_call: TRBJ2-6
cdr3_aa: CASHTGLSGANVLTF
cdr3_nt: TGTGCCAGCCATACAGGGTTGTCTGGGGCCAACGTCCTGACTTTC

clone_size: -
d_call: -
cdr3_length: 16
v_call: TRBV4-3
j_call: TRBJ1-1
cdr3_aa: CASSQDTPRWNTEAFF
cdr3_nt: TGCGCCAGCAGCCAAGATACCCCCCGGTGGAACACTGAAGCTTTCTTT

clone_size: -
d_call: -
cdr3_length: 13
v_call: TRBV19
j_call: TRBJ1-5
cdr3_aa: CGSGVRSNQPQHF
cdr3_nt: TGTGGCTCAGGGGTGCGAAGCAATCAGCCCCAGCATTTT

clone_size: -
d_call: TRBD1
cdr3_length: 15
v_call: TRBV7-2
j_call: TRBJ1-2
cdr3_aa: CASSPSDRGGGGYTF
cdr3_nt: TGTGCCAGCAGCCCGTCTGACAGGGGCGGTGGTGGCTACACCTTC

clone_size: few
d_call: TRBD1
cdr3_length: 14
v_call: TRBV6-5
j_call: TRBJ1-5
cdr3_aa: CASSLTGNNQPQHF
cdr3_nt: TGTGCCAGCAGCCTGACAGGGAATAATCAGCCCCAGCATTTT

clone_size: -
d_call: -
cdr3_length: 16
v_call: TRBV7-9
j_call: TRBJ1-4
cdr3_aa: CASSPQREGNNEKLFF
cdr3_nt: TGTGCCAGCAGCCCACAGAGGGAGGGGAATAATGAAAAACTGTTTTTT

clone_size: -
d_call: -
cdr3_length: 18
v_call: TRBV6-2/TRBV6-3
j_call: TRBJ1-2
cdr3_aa: CASSPPSPGTRGTGGYTF
cdr3_nt: TGTGCCAGCAGCCCCCCCTCTCCCGGGACACGGGGGACGGGTGGCTACACCTTC

clone_size: -
d_call: -
cdr3_length: 14
v_call: TRBV6-2/TRBV6-3
j_call: TRBJ2-3
cdr3_aa: CASSYLGFGRTQYF
cdr3_nt: TGTGCCAGCAGTTACCTCGGCTTCGGCAGGACGCAGTATTTT

clone_size: -
d_call: TRBD2
cdr3_length: 15
v_call: TRBV5-1
j_call: TRBJ2-3
cdr3_aa: CASSQLAASTDTQYF
cdr3_nt: TGCGCCAGCAGCCAGCTAGCGGCTAGCACAGATACGCAGTATTTT

clone_size: -
d_call: -
cdr3_length: 14
v_call: TRBV9
j_call: TRBJ2-2
cdr3_aa: CASSVGGSTGELFF
cdr3_nt: TGTGCCAGCAGCGTAGGGGGGAGCACCGGGGAGCTGTTTTTT

clone_size: once
d_call: TRBD1
cdr3_length: 16
v_call: TRBV5-4
j_call: TRBJ1-3
cdr3_aa: CASSQGGNRVGNTIYF
cdr3_nt: TGTGCCAGCAGCCAGGGGGGTAACAGGGTGGGAAACACCATATATTTT

clone_size: -
d_call: TRBD2
cdr3_length: 14
v_call: TRBV5-6
j_call: TRBJ2-1
cdr3_aa: CASSLGLVLNEQFF
cdr3_nt: TGTGCCAGCAGCCTCGGACTAGTCCTCAATGAGCAGTTCTTC

clone_size: -
d_call: -
cdr3_length: 14
v_call: TRBV7-9
j_call: TRBJ1-2
cdr3_aa: CASSLGAGMRGYTF
cdr3_nt: TGTGCCAGCAGCTTAGGAGCAGGGATGAGGGGCTACACCTTC

clone_size: once
d_call: TRBD2
cdr3_length: 13
v_call: TRBV20-1
j_call: TRBJ2-1
cdr3_aa: CSASYESGDEQFF
cdr3_nt: TGCAGTGCTAGTTATGAAAGCGGGGATGAGCAGTTCTTC

clone_size: -
d_call: TRBD2
cdr3_length: 16
v_call: TRBV29-1
j_call: TRBJ2-3
cdr3_aa: CSVEAGTSGSTDTQYF
cdr3_nt: TGCAGCGTTGAGGCCGGGACTAGCGGGAGCACAGATACGCAGTATTTT

clone_size: once
d_call: -
cdr3_length: 15
v_call: TRBV29-1
j_call: TRBJ1-2
cdr3_aa: CSVSQRQNANYGYTF
cdr3_nt: TGCAGCGTATCGCAAAGACAGAATGCTAACTATGGCTACACCTTC

clone_size: -
d_call: TRBD2
cdr3_length: 16
v_call: TRBV3-1/TRBV3-2
j_call: TRBJ2-5
cdr3_aa: CASSQAAGGRRETQYF
cdr3_nt: TGTGCCAGCAGCCAAGCGGCGGGGGGACGGCGAGAGACCCAGTACTTC

clone_size: -
d_call: -
cdr3_length: 14
v_call: TRBV10-3
j_call: TRBJ1-1
cdr3_aa: CAIRATGLNTEAFF
cdr3_nt: TGTGCCATCAGGGCCACCGGCCTCAACACTGAAGCTTTCTTT

clone_size: -
d_call: -
cdr3_length: 14
v_call: TRBV6-1
j_call: TRBJ1-1
cdr3_aa: CASSEAGTLTEAFF
cdr3_nt: TGTGCCAGCAGTGAAGCAGGGACCTTGACTGAAGCTTTCTTT

clone_size: -
d_call: -
cdr3_length: 15
v_call: TRBV30
j_call: TRBJ1-1
cdr3_aa: CAWSVGEGRLTEAFF
cdr3_nt: TGTGCCTGGAGTGTCGGGGAGGGGAGACTCACTGAAGCTTTCTTT

clone_size: -
d_call: -
cdr3_length: 16
v_call: TRBV21-1
j_call: TRBJ2-7
cdr3_aa: CASSKGDRDFGDEQYF
cdr3_nt: TGTGCCAGCAGCAAGGGTGACAGAGATTTTGGGGACGAGCAGTACTTC

clone_size: once
d_call: TRBD1
cdr3_length: 19
v_call: TRBV7-2
j_call: TRBJ1-5
cdr3_aa: CASSSVIHRGRWDNQPQHF
cdr3_nt: TGTGCCAGCAGCTCGGTTATCCACAGGGGGCGTTGGGACAATCAGCCCCAGCATTTT

clone_size: -
d_call: -
cdr3_length: 16
v_call: TRBV5-5
j_call: TRBJ1-1
cdr3_aa: CASSLRSREGNTEAFF
cdr3_nt: TGTGCCAGCAGCTTGAGGTCCAGGGAGGGGAACACTGAAGCTTTCTTT

clone_size: -
d_call: -
cdr3_length: 13
v_call: TRBV9
j_call: TRBJ2-2
cdr3_aa: CASSVELAGELFF
cdr3_nt: TGTGCCAGCAGCGTAGAGTTGGCCGGGGAGCTGTTTTTT

clone_size: -
d_call: -
cdr3_length: 14
v_call: TRBV7-2
j_call: TRBJ2-5
cdr3_aa: CASSVEWGEETQYF
cdr3_nt: TGTGCCAGCAGCGTAGAGTGGGGCGAAGAGACCCAGTACTTC

clone_size: -
d_call: TRBD1
cdr3_length: 14
v_call: TRBV5-4
j_call: TRBJ1-2
cdr3_aa: CASSLVRGGDGYTF
cdr3_nt: TGTGCCAGCAGCCTCGTCAGGGGGGGAGATGGCTACACCTTC